The present entry profiles one TCR beta chain with its context. Its binding antigen is unknown. Base-call qualities are not available, and no considerably larger clone is one nucleotide away. These data belong to a study of shared clonotypes between healthy human individuals (dated by TCRdb to about 2020). Describing the broader study: Three men and two women, aged 18 to 49 years, made up the cohort. Libraries were prepared and TCR repertoires were sequenced by different laboratories using diverse techniques, in order to increase sequencing depth and limit assay-specific biases. Leukapheresis yielded between about 0.85 and 9.5 billion PBMCs per donor. The study deeply sequenced blood TCR repertoires of about five healthy adults to estimate repertoire size and the extent of clonotype sharing between individuals. Per donor, three plates each were used for CD4 naive and CD4 memory, two for CD8 naive, and one for CD8 memory. The full study reports these points: Naive subsets generally had larger estimated clonotype richness than memory subsets did. Pairwise subsampling indicated that sequencing depth was expected to affect the degree of clonotype sharing among donors. Sampling was restricted to blood, and TCR repertoires in tissues likely differ from the TCR repertoires found in blood. When several donors were compared, the shared fraction of clonotypes was roughly 4.8% for naive CD4, 3.5% to 4% for naive CD8, 2% to 2.5% for memory CD4, and roughly 0.43% for memory CD8. Incomplete sequencing was indicated by rarefaction of sorted-subset datasets, despite the large sequencing depth. The genetic and exposure-history diversity represented was limited by the small number of donors. Higher generation probabilities were observed for clonotypes shared by all four sorted-subset donors than for non-shared clonotypes.

Using the deep immunoSEQ assay, TCR CDR3 regions were amplified from genomic DNA by multiplex PCR. Extracted genomic DNA from each cell subset was distributed evenly across all wells of several immunoSEQ 96-well plates, and each plate was treated as a replicate. For sorted subsets, approximately 200 ng of genomic DNA, equivalent to about 30,000 T cell genomes, went into each replicate PCR. Purified libraries were quantified with a Qubit 3.0 fluorometer, sized on a Bioanalyzer 2100, and re-quantified with the KAPA Library Quantification kit. Every immunoSEQ 96-well plate was sequenced on a dedicated single-read 150-cycle Illumina NextSeq 550 flow cell. Per the authors' processing: Because the immunoSEQ output held only junctional sequences and lacked quality scores, the filtering could not match the filtering applied to full-length reads. Sequences were annotated with PyIR, a Python wrapper for IgBLAST v1.9, and V/J genes and CDR3 were assigned using IMGT germline references. Reads were removed for weak V/J assignments (E-value above 1e-6), missing CDR3, stop codons, out-of-frame junctions, or ambiguous translated residues. A V3J clonotype was defined by an identical inferred V gene, J gene, and CDR3 amino acid sequence. Percentage overlap between repertoires was calculated by dividing the number of shared unique clonotypes by the size of the smaller repertoire. Three approaches were used to assess repertoire richness: RTK rarefaction, the Chao1 estimator, and Recon v2.1 estimates of unobserved clonotypes. For all TCRbeta clonotypes obtained by the gDNA method from four donors, generation probabilities were computed with OLGA. TCRdb carries this immuneACCESS record with in-frame sequences only. Its versions omit some clonotypes, under half of them owing to an unresolved V gene in the studies checked, with the rest unexplained. That table is the source of V, J and clone size, and D and trimming were worked out from the DNA. The sample contains 100,000 to 120,000 clones, about 70% of them found a single time. Over 20% of the sample rests with the top ten.

From a lookup of the germline V gene, CDR1 and CDR2 are MGHRA and YSYEKL. V loses 0 bases of germline sequence and J loses 1 base, and the interval between the two ends is 9 bases. The cysteine opens and the phenylalanine closes a CDR3 of 16 amino acids. The only DNA kept is the CDR3, 48 bases in frame from the first base. Donors were healthy HIV-negative adults with no recently reported acute infections or vaccinations. Every donor was a Caucasian adult living in Nashville, Tennessee, USA. CD8 memory samples combined magnetically selected CD45RO+ cells with CCR7-negative CD45RA+ effector memory (TemRA) cells. After blood collection by leukapheresis, PBMCs were isolated using Ficoll-Histopaque density gradient centrifugation and then cryopreserved in the vapor phase of liquid nitrogen. Analytical flow cytometry was used to check the purity and quantity of every magnetically sorted T cell population. From each sorted fraction, genomic DNA was isolated and quantified by UV absorbance on a Nanodrop 2000c.

Source material: memory CD8+ T cells sorted from blood. What this sample's cell subset or site label stands for: CD45RO+ cells pooled with CCR7-negative TemRA cells. This sequence was found in a young woman in good health. The rearrangement combines TRBV4-1 with TRBJ2-2, with no reliable assignment of the D segment. The DNA sequence is TGCGCCAGCAGCCAAGAGACGACGGTGAACACCGGGGAGCTGTTTTTT. It encodes CASSQETTVNTGELFF.